A single T cell receptor beta chain is shown here with its context. This entry is derived from a study of CD8 T cells in Susac syndrome. Reverse transcription of roughly 0.5 to 1 ug RNA was performed with random hexamers. In TCRdb, the immunoSEQ multiplex PCR reads were re-called with MiXCR into one record per CDR3 protein. The table lists about 140,000 distinct CDR3 sequences, about 94% of them singletons. CD8+ and CD4+ blood T cells underwent TCR beta sequencing. This CDR3 has 14 residues. Trimming removed 0 bases from V and 2 bases from J, with 11 bases in between. Germline V gene data show CDR1 as DFQATT and CDR2 as SNEGSKA (reference sequence).

V is TRBV20-1 and J is TRBJ2-7; D may match TRBD1 or TRBD2 (5 bases each). This TCR came from a human donor in good health. The material sequenced was CD8+ T cells from PBMCs. The CDR3 loop is CSARESGPPYEQYF. In DNA form, the CDR3 reads TGCAGTGCTAGAGAGTCGGGGCCTCCCTACGAGCAGTACTTC.